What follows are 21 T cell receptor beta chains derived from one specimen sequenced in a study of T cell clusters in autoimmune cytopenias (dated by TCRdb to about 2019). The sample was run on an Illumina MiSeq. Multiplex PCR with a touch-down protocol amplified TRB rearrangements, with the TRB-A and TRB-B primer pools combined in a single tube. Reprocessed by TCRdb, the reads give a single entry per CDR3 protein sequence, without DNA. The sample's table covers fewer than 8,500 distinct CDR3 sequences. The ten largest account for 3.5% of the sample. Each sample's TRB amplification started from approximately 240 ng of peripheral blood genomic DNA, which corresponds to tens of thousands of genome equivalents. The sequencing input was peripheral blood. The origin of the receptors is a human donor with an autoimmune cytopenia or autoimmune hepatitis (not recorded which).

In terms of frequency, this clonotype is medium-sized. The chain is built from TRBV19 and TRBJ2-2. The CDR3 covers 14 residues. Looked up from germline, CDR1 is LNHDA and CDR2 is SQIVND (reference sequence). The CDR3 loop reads CASIARPNTGELFF.

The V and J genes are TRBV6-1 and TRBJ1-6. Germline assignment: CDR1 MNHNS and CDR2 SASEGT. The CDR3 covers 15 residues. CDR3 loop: CASSEAAGRTSPLHF.

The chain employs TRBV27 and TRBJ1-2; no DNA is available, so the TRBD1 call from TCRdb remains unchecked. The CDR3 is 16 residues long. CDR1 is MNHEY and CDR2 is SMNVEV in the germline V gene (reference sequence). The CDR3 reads CASTAGGRSGYYGYTF.

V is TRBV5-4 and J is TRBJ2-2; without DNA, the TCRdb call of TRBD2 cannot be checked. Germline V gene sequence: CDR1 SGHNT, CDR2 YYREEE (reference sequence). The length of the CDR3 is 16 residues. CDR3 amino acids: CASSLPRLVGTGELFF.

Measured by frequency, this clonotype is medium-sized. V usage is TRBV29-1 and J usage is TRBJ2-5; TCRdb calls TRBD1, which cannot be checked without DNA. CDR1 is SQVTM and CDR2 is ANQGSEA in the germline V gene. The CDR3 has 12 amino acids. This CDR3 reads CSVTGGQETQYF.

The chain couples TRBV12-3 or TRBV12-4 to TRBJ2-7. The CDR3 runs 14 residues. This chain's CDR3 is CASSFRRRSYEQYF.

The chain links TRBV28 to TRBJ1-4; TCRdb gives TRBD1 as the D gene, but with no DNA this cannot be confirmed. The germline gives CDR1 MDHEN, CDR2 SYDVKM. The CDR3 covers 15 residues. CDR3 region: CASSVLGTGNEKLFF.

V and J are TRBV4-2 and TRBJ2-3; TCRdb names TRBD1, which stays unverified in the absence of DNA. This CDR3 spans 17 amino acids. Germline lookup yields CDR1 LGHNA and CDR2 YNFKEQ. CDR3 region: CASSQAPVGSSTDTQYF.

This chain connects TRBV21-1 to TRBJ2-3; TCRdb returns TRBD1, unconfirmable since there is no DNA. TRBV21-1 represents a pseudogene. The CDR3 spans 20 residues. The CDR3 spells CASSKPLLELGVVSTDTQYF.

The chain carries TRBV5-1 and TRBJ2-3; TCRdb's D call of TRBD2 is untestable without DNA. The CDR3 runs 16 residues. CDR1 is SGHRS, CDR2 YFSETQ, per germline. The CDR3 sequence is CASSYYTSGGADTQYF.

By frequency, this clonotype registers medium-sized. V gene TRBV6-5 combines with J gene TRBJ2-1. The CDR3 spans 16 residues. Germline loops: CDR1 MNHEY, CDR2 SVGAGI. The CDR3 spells CASSYYKGDKLGEQFF.

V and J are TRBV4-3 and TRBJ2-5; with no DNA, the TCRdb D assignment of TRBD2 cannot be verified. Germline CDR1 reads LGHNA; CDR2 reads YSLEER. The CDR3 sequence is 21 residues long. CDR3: CASSLRRSGTSGGATYNEQYF.

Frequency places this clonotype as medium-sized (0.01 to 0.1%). CDR3 amino acids: CAWRSVGGGNSPLHF. This chain joins TRBV30 and TRBJ1-6; without DNA, the TCRdb call of TRBD1 cannot be checked. Per the germline V gene, CDR1 is GTSNPN and CDR2 is SVGIG (reference sequence). The CDR3 consists of 15 residues.

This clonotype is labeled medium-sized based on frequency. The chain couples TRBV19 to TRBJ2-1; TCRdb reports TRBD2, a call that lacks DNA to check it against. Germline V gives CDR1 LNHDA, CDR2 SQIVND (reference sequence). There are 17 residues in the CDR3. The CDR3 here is CASSKALAGGLYNEQFF.

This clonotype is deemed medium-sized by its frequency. The CDR3 loop is CASSEAVGGGGVEQFF. V and J are TRBV6-1 and TRBJ2-1; TCRdb's D call, TRBD2, is unchecked because there is no DNA. The germline gives CDR1 MNHNS, CDR2 SASEGT. CDR3 length equals 16 residues.

This CDR3 is CASSEGHNTEAFF. The chain combines TRBV6-1 with TRBJ1-1. The CDR3 is 13 residues long. Germline values: CDR1 MNHNS, CDR2 SASEGT.

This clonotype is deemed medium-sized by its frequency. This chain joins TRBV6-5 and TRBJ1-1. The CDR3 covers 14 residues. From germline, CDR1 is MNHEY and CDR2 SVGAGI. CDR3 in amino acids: CASSYGGRHTEAFF.

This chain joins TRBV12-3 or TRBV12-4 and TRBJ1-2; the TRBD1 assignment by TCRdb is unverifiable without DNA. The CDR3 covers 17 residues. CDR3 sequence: CASSYRAGQGSNYGYTF.

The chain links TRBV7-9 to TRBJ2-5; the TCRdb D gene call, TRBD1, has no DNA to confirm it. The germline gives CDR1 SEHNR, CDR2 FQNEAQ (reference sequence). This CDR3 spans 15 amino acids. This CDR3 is CASSQRGGYQETQYF.

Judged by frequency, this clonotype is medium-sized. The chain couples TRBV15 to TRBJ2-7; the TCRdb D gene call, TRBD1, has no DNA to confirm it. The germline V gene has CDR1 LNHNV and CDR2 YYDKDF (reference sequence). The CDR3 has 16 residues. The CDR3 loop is CATSRDLMGQSYEQYF. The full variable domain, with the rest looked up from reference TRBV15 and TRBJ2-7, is DAMVIQNPRYQVTQFGKPVTLSCSQTLNHNVMYWYQQKSSQAPKLLFHYYDKDFNNEADTPDNFQSRRPNTSFCFLDIRSPGLGDTAMYLCATSRDLMGQSYEQYFGPGTRLTVT.

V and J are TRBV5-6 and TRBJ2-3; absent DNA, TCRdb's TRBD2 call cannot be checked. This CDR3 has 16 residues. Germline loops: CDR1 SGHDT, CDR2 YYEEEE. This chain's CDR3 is CALPRLAGTSTDTQYF. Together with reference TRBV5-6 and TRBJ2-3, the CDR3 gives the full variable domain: DAGVTQSPTHLIKTRGQQVTLRCSPKSGHDTVSWYQQALGQGPQFIFQYYEEEERQRGNFPDRFSGHQFPNYSSELNVNALLLGDSALYLCALPRLAGTSTDTQYFGPGTRLTVL.